This TCR beta chain was profiled in a study of somatic mutations in cytotoxic T cells in rheumatoid arthritis (dated by TCRdb to the late 2010s). The study in broad terms: Some V beta antibody-stained T-cell populations were flow-sorted on a FACSAria II or Sony SH800 at nearly 100% purity, and sorted V beta1+ cells also underwent TCRB sequencing. Median age was essentially the same in the patient group and the control group. TCRB deep sequencing covered some 60 patients with rheumatoid arthritis along with about 20 healthy controls. To characterize clonality, the study used TCRB deep sequencing while asking whether somatic mutations are carried by expanded CD8+ T-cell clones in newly diagnosed, untreated rheumatoid arthritis.

Buffy coats from some 21 blood donors served as healthy controls, a group that was approximately 58% female with a median age of 56 years (range roughly 21-75). On an AutoMACS, CD4+ and CD8+ cells were isolated via positive magnetic bead selection, and their purity was verified by flow cytometry. Isolation of peripheral blood mononuclear cells was done through Ficoll-Paque PLUS density gradient separation. Nucleospin Tissue or Tissue XS kits were used to extract DNA from CD4-enriched, CD8-enriched or PBMC samples, and a Qubit 2.0 fluorometer was used for quantification. The CDR3 starts with the cysteine, ends with the phenylalanine, and has 14 residues. Here the CDR3 DNA is all that survives: 42 bases in frame from base 1. Ends trimmed: V by 2 bases, J by 8 bases; bases unmatched to a gene: 5. The germline V gene gives CDR1 as SGHVS and CDR2 as FNYEAQ. Sequencing of TCRB CDR3 was done on genomic DNA with the immunoSEQ assay. As for the authors' bioinformatics: Only productive TCRB rearrangements were included in the analyses. Clonality was calculated as a Shannon entropy-based productive clonality index, and a clone was defined by a unique TCRB CDR3 sequence. Repertoire overlap for a pair of samples was computed from each clone's template counts relative to total templates per sample. A correlation with a Spearman r of roughly 0.66 was found between V-gene usage by flow cytometry and V-gene usage by TCRB sequencing. The table comes from immuneACCESS by way of TCRdb, which keeps in-frame sequences with V and J called. Part of the clones is missing from these tables; in studies checked, under half for an unresolved V gene and the rest for unknown reasons. V and J calls and clone size are given by that table; D and trimming were obtained from the DNA. The sample table lists about 25,000 clones, under 75% of them with a count of one. The ten largest clonotypes hold roughly 9.9% of the sample.

Comments on this clone: No cognate antigen has been identified for it. Base qualities are not recorded, but no much larger clone differs from it by a single base.

Study-wide conclusions, independent of this receptor: In patients, CD8+ clonality rose with age (Spearman r=0.49), which was not the case in healthy controls. There was no significant difference in CD8+ T-cell clonality between rheumatoid arthritis patients and age-matched healthy controls. The slight underrepresentation of TRBV07 in patients was not corrected for multiple comparisons. It was unknown which antigens the expanded CD8+ clones targeted, and their absence from virus-specific databases did not exclude viral specificity. In about an eighth of the roughly 65 patients the largest CD8+ clone exceeded 20% of CD8+ cells, and several identical CD8+ TCRB sequences were shared between blood and synovial fluid.

The sequenced sample consisted of CD8+ T cells sorted from blood. The origin of this receptor is a young woman in good health. The V and J segments used are TRBV7-6 and TRBJ2-1, with 8 middle bases fitting TRBD2. The nucleotides read TGTGCCAGCAGCTTAATGGCGGGAGGCGATGAGCAGTTCTTC. The resulting protein is CASSLMAGGDEQFF.